The 5 T cell receptor beta chains presented below share a single source sample, sequenced in a study of identical twins. TCRdb processed the 5' RACE reads anew with MiXCR; each CDR3 protein has one entry. The table shows some 500,000 distinct CDR3 sequences, with around 15% occurring only once. This sample also belongs to another study, concerning yellow fever vaccine responses in identical twins.

Sequenced material: CD4+ T cells sorted from blood. These receptors were taken from a young woman in good health.

The chain combines TRBV20-1 with TRBJ2-5; 8 bases map to TRBD1. Trimming at V came to 4 bases and at J to 5 bases, leaving 3 bases not matched to a gene. The germline CDR1 and CDR2 sequences are DFQATT and SNEGSKA (reference sequence). The CDR3 runs 12 residues. CDR3 region: CSAMTGAETQYF. The CDR3 DNA follows: TGCAGTGCTATGACAGGGGCGGAGACCCAGTACTTC.

This clonotype was counted only a few times. V and J are TRBV28 and TRBJ2-7; D might be TRBD1 or TRBD2, each matching 5 bases. The CDR3 has 15 amino acids. CDR1 and CDR2 from the germline V gene are MDHEN and SYDVKM. Between the trimmed V and J ends, which lost 5 bases and 4 bases, there was a span of 18 bases. The CDR3 DNA reads as TGTGCCAGCAGTCCGTCCTCGGGGCCGGGTTACGAGCAGTACTTC. It translates to CASSPSSGPGYEQYF.

A few counts support this clonotype. The chain recombines TRBV12-5 with TRBJ2-3; either TRBD1 or TRBD2 may supply D (5 bases each). Germline V gene lookup returns CDR1 LGHNT and CDR2 FRNRAP. Trimming shortened V by 9 bases and J by 7 bases, and 23 bases separated the two germline ends. This CDR3 contains 15 residues. The CDR3 here is CASQPGTGNWNTQYF. DNA for the CDR3: TGTGCTAGCCAACCCGGGACCGGCAACTGGAATACGCAGTATTTT. The variable domain in full, completed from reference TRBV12-5 and TRBJ2-3, reads DARVTQTPRHKVTEMGQEVTMRCQPILGHNTVFWYRQTMMQGLELLAYFRNRAPLDDSGMPKDRFSAEMPDATLATLKIQPSEPRDSAVYFCASQPGTGNWNTQYFGPGTRLTVL.

This clonotype was seen a few times. The chain joins TRBV2 to TRBJ2-3; 9 bases are shared with TRBD2. Germline V gene lookup returns CDR1 SNHLY and CDR2 FYNNEI. Trimming at V came to 6 bases and at J to 4 bases, leaving 8 bases not matched to a gene. The CDR3 consists of 15 residues. For the CDR3, the DNA is TGTGCCAGCAGCCGCGCGGGAGGGCCCCCAGATACGCAGTATTTT. This translates into CASSRAGGPPDTQYF.

To note about this clonotype: A read error is possible here, since a much larger clone lies one base away. The chain has TRBV6-5 and TRBJ2-4; 7 bases agree with TRBD1. CDR1 and CDR2 from the germline V gene are MNHEY and SVGAGI. The CDR3 length is 14 residues. Trimming took 4 bases from V and 6 from J; bases not matched to a gene: 6. The CDR3, as DNA: TGTGCCAGCAGTTGCTCGGGACAGTCAAACATTCAGTACTTC. Encoded protein: CASSCSGQSNIQYF.